This is a list of T cell receptor beta chains from one sample in a study of blood T cell repertoires in COVID-19. The data were produced by immunoSEQ multiplex PCR, yet TCRdb's version contains in-frame clones alone and is incomplete. The sample has around 20,000 clones; roughly nine tenths are singletons. Sequencing was carried out using peripheral blood. The source of these receptors is a human donor with active COVID-19. The donor label of this sample is uncertain. Both conserved end residues are part of each CDR3. Each record gives: V gene, CDR3 protein.

v_call: TRBV7-2
cdr3_aa: CASSSALTWETQYF

v_call: TRBV28
cdr3_aa: CASRPGARNTEAFF

v_call: TRBV27
cdr3_aa: CASSPQTSFYEQYF

v_call: TRBV13
cdr3_aa: CASSLGQGEDTQYF

v_call: TRBV9
cdr3_aa: CASGLAGVVTDTQYF

v_call: TRBV14
cdr3_aa: CASSPTPGQGVSVRYGYTF

v_call: TRBV7-9
cdr3_aa: CASSQTSGSYEQYF

v_call: TRBV7-9
cdr3_aa: CASSFPTSGSTDTQYF

v_call: TRBV7-3
cdr3_aa: CASSLGRSQETQYF

v_call: TRBV28
cdr3_aa: CASRVTSGSYNEQFF

v_call: TRBV28
cdr3_aa: CASSLGPGGSGELFF

v_call: TRBV11-3
cdr3_aa: CASSLGRWNTEAFF

v_call: TRBV5-1
cdr3_aa: CASSLAGGVSYEQYF

v_call: TRBV10-3
cdr3_aa: CAIQEALPNYGYTF

v_call: TRBV19
cdr3_aa: CASSPRAGADTQYF

v_call: TRBV4-1
cdr3_aa: CASNSPGVGPGELFF

v_call: TRBV19
cdr3_aa: CASSLWGGTSSYEQYF

v_call: TRBV6-5
cdr3_aa: CATTRGGGSRETQYF

v_call: TRBV24-1
cdr3_aa: CATSDRIAGGRNEQFF

v_call: TRBV6-6
cdr3_aa: CASSDSARTDTQYF